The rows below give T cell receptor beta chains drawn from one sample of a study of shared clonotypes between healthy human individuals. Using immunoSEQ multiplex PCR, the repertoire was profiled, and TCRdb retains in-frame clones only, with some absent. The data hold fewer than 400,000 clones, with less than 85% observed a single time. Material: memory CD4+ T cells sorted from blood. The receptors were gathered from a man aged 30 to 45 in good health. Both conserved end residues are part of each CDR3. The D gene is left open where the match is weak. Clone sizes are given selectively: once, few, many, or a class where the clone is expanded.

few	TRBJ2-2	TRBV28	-	CASSLWNTGELFF	TGTGCCAGCAGTTTGTGGAACACCGGGGAGCTGTTTTTT
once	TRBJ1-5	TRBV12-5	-	CASGLAHIRQDNSNQPQHF	TGTGCTAGTGGTTTGGCACACATCCGGCAGGATAATAGCAATCAGCCCCAGCATTTT
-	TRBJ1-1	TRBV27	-	CASSSLDGDEAFF	TGTGCCAGCAGTTCCCTGGACGGAGATGAAGCTTTCTTT
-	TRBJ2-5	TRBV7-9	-	CASSGRAARREVTQYF	TGTGCCAGCAGCGGACGGGCCGCCCGGCGGGAAGTGACCCAGTACTTC
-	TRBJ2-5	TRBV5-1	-	CASSVGGLETQYF	TGCGCCAGCAGTGTCGGGGGGCTGGAGACCCAGTACTTC
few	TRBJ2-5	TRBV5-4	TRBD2	CASSQISSGPQETQYF	TGTGCCAGCAGCCAAATCTCTAGCGGGCCCCAAGAGACCCAGTACTTC
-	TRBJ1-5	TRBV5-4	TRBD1	CASSSIRKGTGRNQPQHF	TGTGCCAGCAGCTCCATAAGGAAAGGGACAGGACGCAATCAGCCCCAGCATTTT
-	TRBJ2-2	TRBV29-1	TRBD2	CSVASGRGNTGELFF	TGCAGCGTTGCTAGCGGGAGGGGGAACACCGGGGAGCTGTTTTTT
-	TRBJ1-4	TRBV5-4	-	CASSLGNQRGEKLFF	TGTGCCAGCAGCTTGGGTAACCAACGGGGCGAAAAACTGTTTTTT
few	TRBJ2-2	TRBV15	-	CATSRGLNANTGELFF	TGTGCCACCAGCAGAGGGTTAAACGCGAACACCGGGGAGCTGTTTTTT
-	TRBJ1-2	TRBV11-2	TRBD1	CASRRPGQEDYGYTF	TGTGCCAGCAGGCGCCCGGGACAGGAAGACTATGGCTACACCTTC
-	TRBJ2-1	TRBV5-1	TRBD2	CASSLGSGSGDEQFF	TGCGCCAGCAGCTTGGGAAGCGGGAGTGGGGATGAGCAGTTCTTC
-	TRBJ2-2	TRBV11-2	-	CASSFVNTGELFF	TGTGCCAGCAGCTTTGTGAACACCGGGGAGCTGTTTTTT
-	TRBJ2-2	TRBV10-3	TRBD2	CAISEPLTSAEAGELFF	TGTGCCATCAGTGAGCCGCTGACTAGCGCGGAGGCCGGGGAGCTGTTTTTT
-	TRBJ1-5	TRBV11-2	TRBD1	CASSSGTVSNQPQHF	TGTGCCAGCAGCTCCGGGACAGTTAGCAATCAGCCCCAGCATTTT